The clone carrying this T cell receptor beta chain was observed at least ten times. This sample stems from a study of early T cells in non-severe SARS-CoV-2 infection. The overall study: Chains from this unsorted whole-blood bulk RNA could not be paired.

Each CDR3 protein gets one entry after TCRdb re-called the 5' RACE reads with MiXCR. This sample has tens of thousands of distinct CDR3 sequences, with more than 9% found just once. The sequence came from an adult who was a healthcare worker with PCR-confirmed SARS-CoV-2 infection or an uninfected control (not recorded which). The sequencing sample was made of whole blood.

The CDR3 bases are TGTGCCAGCAGCCGGACGGCGAGCAATCAGCCCCAGCATTTT. Amino acid sequence: CASSRTASNQPQHF. The V and J genes are TRBV2 and TRBJ1-5; D not certain. V lost 6 bases, J lost 1 base, and 10 bases lay in between. This CDR3 is built from 14 residues. CDR1 and CDR2 (germline): SNHLY, FYNNEI.